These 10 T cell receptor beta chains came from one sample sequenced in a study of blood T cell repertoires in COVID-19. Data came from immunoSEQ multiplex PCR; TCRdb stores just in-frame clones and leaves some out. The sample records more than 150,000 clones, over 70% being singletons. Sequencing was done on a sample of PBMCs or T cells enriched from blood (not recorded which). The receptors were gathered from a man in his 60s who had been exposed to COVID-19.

CDR3 sequence reads: CASSLGGGRVAPQPQHF. CDR3 nucleotide sequence: TGTGCCAGCTCACTAGGGGGGGGTAGGGTCGCTCCTCAGCCCCAGCATTTT. The chain carries TRBV18 and TRBJ1-5; D is possibly TRBD1 (6 bases). V was clipped by 4 bases and J by 6 bases, with 22 bases between them. Looked up from germline, CDR1 is KGHSH and CDR2 is LQKENI. The length of the CDR3 is 17 residues.

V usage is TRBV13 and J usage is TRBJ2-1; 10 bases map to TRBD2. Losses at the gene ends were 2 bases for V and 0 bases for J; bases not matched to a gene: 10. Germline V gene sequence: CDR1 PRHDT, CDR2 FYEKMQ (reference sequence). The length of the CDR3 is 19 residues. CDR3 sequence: CASSLNQAGGPSSYNEQFF. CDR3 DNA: TGTGCCAGCAGCTTAAATCAAGCGGGAGGGCCGAGCTCCTACAATGAGCAGTTCTTC.

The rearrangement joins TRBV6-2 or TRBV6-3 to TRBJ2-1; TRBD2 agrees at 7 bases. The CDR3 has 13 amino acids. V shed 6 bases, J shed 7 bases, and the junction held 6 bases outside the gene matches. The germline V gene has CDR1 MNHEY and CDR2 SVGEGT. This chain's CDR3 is CASSTALANEQFF. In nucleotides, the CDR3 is TGTGCCAGCAGCACCGCACTAGCGAATGAGCAGTTCTTC.

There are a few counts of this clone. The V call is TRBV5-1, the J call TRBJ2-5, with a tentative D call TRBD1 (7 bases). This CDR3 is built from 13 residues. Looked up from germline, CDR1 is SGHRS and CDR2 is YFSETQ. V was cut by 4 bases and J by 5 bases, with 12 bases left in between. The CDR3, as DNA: TGCGCCAGCAGCGGAGGGGGCGGGGAGACCCAGTACTTC. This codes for CASSGGGGETQYF. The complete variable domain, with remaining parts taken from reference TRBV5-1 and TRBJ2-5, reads KAGVTQTPRYLIKTRGQQVTLSCSPISGHRSVSWYQQTPGQGLQFLFEYFSETQRNKGNFPGRFSGRQFSNSRSEMNVSTLELGDSALYLCASSGGGGETQYFGPGTRLLVL.

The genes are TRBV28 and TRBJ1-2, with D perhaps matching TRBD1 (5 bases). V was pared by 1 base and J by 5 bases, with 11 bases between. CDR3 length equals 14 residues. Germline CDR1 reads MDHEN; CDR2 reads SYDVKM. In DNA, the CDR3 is TGTGCCAGCAGTTTATCAGGGTACCTTTATGGCTACACCTTC. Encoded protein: CASSLSGYLYGYTF.

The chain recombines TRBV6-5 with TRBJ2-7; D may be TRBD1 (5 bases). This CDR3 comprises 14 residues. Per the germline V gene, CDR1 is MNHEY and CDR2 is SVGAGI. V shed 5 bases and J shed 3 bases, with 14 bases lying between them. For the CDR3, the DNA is TGTGCCAGCAGTCCTAAGACAGACAGCTACGAGCAGTACTTC. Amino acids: CASSPKTDSYEQYF.

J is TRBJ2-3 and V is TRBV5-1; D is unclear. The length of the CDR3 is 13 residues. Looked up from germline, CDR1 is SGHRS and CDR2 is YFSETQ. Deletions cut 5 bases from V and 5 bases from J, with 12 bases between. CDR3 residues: CASSIVAGDTQYF. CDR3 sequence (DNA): TGCGCCAGCAGTATAGTAGCCGGAGATACGCAGTATTTT.

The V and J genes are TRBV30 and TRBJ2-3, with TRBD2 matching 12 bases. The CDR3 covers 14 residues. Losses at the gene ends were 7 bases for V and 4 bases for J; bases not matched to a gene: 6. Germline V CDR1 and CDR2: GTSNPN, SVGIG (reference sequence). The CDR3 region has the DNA TGTGCCTCTCCTAGCGGGAGGGCCCCAGATACGCAGTATTTT. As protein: CASPSGRAPDTQYF.

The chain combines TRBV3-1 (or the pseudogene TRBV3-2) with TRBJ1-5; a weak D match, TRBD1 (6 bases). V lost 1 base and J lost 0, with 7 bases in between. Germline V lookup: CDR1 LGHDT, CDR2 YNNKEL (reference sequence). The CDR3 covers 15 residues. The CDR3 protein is CASSQGTDSNQPQHF. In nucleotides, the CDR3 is TGTGCCAGCAGCCAAGGGACAGATAGCAATCAGCCCCAGCATTTT.

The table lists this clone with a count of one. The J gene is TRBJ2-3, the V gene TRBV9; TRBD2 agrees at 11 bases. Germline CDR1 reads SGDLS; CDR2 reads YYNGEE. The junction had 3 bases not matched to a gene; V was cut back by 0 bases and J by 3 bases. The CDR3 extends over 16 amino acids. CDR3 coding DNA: TGTGCCAGCAGCGTAGAGGCTAGCGGGAGGACAGATACGCAGTATTTT. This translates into CASSVEASGRTDTQYF.